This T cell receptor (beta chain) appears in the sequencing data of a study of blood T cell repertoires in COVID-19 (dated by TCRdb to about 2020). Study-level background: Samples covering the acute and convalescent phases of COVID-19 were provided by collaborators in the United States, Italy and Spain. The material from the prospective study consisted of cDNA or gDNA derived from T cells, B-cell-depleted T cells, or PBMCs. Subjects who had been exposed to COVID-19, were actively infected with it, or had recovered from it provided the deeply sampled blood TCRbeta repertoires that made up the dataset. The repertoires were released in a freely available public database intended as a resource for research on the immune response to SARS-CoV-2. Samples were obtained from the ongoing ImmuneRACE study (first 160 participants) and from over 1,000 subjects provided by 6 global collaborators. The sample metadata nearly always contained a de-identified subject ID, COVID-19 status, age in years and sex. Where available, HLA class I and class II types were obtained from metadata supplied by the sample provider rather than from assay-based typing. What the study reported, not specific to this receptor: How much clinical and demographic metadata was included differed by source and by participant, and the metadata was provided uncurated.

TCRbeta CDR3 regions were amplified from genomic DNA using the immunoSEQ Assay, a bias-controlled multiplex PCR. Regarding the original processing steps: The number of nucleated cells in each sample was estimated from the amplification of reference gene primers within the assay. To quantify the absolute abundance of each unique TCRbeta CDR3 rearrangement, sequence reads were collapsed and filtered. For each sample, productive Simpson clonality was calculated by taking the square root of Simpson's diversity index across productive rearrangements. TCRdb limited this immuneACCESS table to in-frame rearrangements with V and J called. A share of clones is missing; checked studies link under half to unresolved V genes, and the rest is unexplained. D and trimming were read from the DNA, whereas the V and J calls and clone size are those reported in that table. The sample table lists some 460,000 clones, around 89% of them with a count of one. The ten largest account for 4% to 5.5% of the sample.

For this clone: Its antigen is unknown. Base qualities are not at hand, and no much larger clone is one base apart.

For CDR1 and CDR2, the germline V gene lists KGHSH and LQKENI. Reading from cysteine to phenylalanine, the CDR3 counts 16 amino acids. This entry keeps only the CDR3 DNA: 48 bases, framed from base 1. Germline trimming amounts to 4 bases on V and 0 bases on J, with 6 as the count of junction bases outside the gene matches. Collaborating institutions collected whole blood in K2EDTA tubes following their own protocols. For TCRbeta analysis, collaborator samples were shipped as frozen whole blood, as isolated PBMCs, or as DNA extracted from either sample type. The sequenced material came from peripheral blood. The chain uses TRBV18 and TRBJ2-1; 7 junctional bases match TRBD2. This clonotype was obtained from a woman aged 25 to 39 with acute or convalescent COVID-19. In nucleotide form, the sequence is TGTGCCAGCTCACTAGCGAGCGGGGACTCCTACAATGAGCAGTTCTTC. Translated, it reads CASSLASGDSYNEQFF.